This T cell receptor (beta chain) was identified during a study of Ad26.COV2.S vaccination and SARS-CoV-2 variants. Concerning this clone: Its cognate antigen is unknown.

Measured with immunoSEQ multiplex PCR; TCRdb has only the in-frame clones, and not every one. The sample lists about 100,000 clones; around 81% were seen once. CDR1 and CDR2 (germline): MNHEY, SMNVEV (reference sequence). CDR3 size: 14 residues. J lost 7 bases, V lost 8 bases, and 9 bases had no gene match. Whole-study results and caveats: Analyses that measured TCR breadth and depth may have underestimated total T cell responses.

The sample in question was peripheral blood, obtained after recovery from COVID-19. The TCR comes from a human donor who had recovered from COVID-19. The chain uses TRBV27 and TRBJ1-5, with TRBD1 matching 9 bases. CDR3 amino acids: CASGKQGAGQPQHF. DNA for the CDR3: TGTGCCAGCGGCAAACAGGGGGCTGGCCAGCCCCAGCATTTT.